This T cell receptor beta chain was recorded in a study of identical twins. By share of the sample, this clonotype is medium-sized. MiXCR, applied by TCRdb to the 5' RACE reads, yields one record per CDR3 protein. This table has around 240,000 distinct CDR3 sequences, 7% appearing once. Germline V gene lookup returns CDR1 SGHRS and CDR2 YFSETQ. This CDR3 is 12 amino acids long. The V and J ends lost 1 base and 5 bases respectively, with 6 bases between them. These data were likewise used in another study, on yellow fever vaccine responses in identical twins.

V usage is TRBV5-1 and J usage is TRBJ2-5; unclear D gene. The sequencing sample was made of memory (CD45RO+) T cells sorted from blood. This clonotype was obtained from a woman under 30 in good health. The CDR3 loop reads CASSLKGETQYF. CDR3 nucleotides: TGCGCCAGCAGCTTGAAGGGTGAGACCCAGTACTTC.